These 4 T cell receptor beta chains were all obtained from the same sample, sequenced in a study of blood T cell repertoires in COVID-19. The protocol was immunoSEQ multiplex PCR, while the TCRdb copy is restricted to in-frame clones and leaves out a portion. The table lists 180,000 or so clones, roughly three quarters of them singletons. Specimen: PBMCs or T cells enriched from blood (not recorded which). The receptor set was obtained from a man between 60 and 70 years old who had been exposed to COVID-19.

J is TRBJ2-7 and V is TRBV5-1; 10 bases align to TRBD2. The CDR3 contains 16 residues. The V segment lost 0 bases and the J segment 2 bases; nucleotides outside the gene matches: 5. The germline gives CDR1 SGHRS, CDR2 YFSETQ. CDR3 nucleotides: TGCGCCAGCAGCTTGGAGCCTAGCGGGGGCACCTACGAGCAGTACTTC. Its translation: CASSLEPSGGTYEQYF.

The chain uses TRBV3-1 (or the pseudogene TRBV3-2) and TRBJ1-2; D is unclear. V lost 1 base, J lost 0 bases, and 9 bases lay in between. In germline, CDR1 is LGHDT, CDR2 YNNKEL (reference sequence). There are 15 residues in the CDR3. CDR3 amino acids: CASSQAGNTNYGYTF. DNA for the CDR3: TGTGCCAGCAGCCAAGCAGGAAACACTAACTATGGCTACACCTTC.

V is TRBV5-4 and J is TRBJ2-1, with 8 bases identical to TRBD2. V gave up 5 bases and J gave up 10 bases; unmatched junction bases: 8. This CDR3 spans 13 amino acids. In germline, CDR1 is SGHNT, CDR2 YYREEE (reference sequence). The CDR3 sequence is CASSRPGGVEQFF. The CDR3 DNA reads as TGTGCCAGCAGTCGCCCGGGAGGGGTGGAGCAGTTCTTC.

This chain links TRBV9 with TRBJ2-1, with D possibly matching TRBD2 (6 bases). Germline V gene lookup returns CDR1 SGDLS and CDR2 YYNGEE. With 2 bases removed from V and 11 bases from J, the gap between germline ends came to 17 bases. The CDR3 totals 14 residues. DNA for the CDR3: TGTGCCAGCAGCGTTGATCCACAGGAGGGTAAGCAGTTCTTC. Amino acid sequence: CASSVDPQEGKQFF.